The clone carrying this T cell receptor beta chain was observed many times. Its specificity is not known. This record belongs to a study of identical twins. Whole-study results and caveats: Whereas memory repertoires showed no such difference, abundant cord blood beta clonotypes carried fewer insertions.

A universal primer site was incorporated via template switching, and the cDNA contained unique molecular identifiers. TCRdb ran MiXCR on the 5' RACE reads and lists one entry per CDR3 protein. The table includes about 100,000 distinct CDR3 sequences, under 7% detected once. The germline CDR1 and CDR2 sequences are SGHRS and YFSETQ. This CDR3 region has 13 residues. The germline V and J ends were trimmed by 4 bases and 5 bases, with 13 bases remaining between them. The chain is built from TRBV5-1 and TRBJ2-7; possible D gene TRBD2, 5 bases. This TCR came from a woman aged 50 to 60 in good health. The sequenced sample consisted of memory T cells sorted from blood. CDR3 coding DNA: TGCGCCAGCAGCCGTACTAGGAGCGACGAGCAGTACTTC. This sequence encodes CASSRTRSDEQYF.